Included here is one T cell receptor (beta chain) sequence, with context. The V gene's germline CDR1 is SGHNT and CDR2 YENEEA. The ends were cut back, 2 bases at V and 0 bases at J, with 12 bases in the middle. This CDR3 is 16 amino acids long. Produced via immunoSEQ multiplex PCR; TCRdb's table is partial and in-frame only. The table shows approximately 94,000 clones, with about 90% occurring only once. The record originates from a study of OX40 agonist ivuxolimab in advanced cancers. About the research overall: Averaging roughly 60 years in age, with a range of about 23 to 79, the cohort was around 85% male.

The sequence was obtained from an adult with an advanced solid tumor such as melanoma, head and neck, liver or kidney cancer. The sample consisted of CD4+ or CD8+ T cells sorted from blood, taken in a trial of the OX40 agonist ivuxolimab. The V gene is TRBV11-3, the J gene TRBJ2-3; no clear D. CDR3 residues: CASSLMSPSSTDTQYF. The CDR3 DNA sequence: TGTGCCAGCAGCTTAATGTCCCCTTCAAGCACAGATACGCAGTATTTT.